The 11 T cell receptor beta chains in this list originate from one sample, sequenced in a study of T cell responses to AZD1222 COVID-19 vaccine. Profiling relied on immunoSEQ multiplex PCR, and the TCRdb table lists in-frame clones only, not all of them. Here the sample spans approximately 26,000 clones, 88% being singletons. The sample here was peripheral blood, taken 28 days after the second AZD1222 dose. The receptors were sampled from an adult who received the AZD1222 COVID-19 vaccine.

The rearrangement joins TRBV6-5 to TRBJ1-5; D is unclear. The V gene lost 6 bases and the J gene lost 0 bases, with 12 bases spanning the gap. CDR3 length: 15 amino acids. The germline gives CDR1 MNHEY, CDR2 SVGAGI. CDR3 coding DNA: TGTGCCAGCAGGGAGACGGGGTATAGCAATCAGCCCCAGCATTTT. Its translation: CASRETGYSNQPQHF.

CDR3 in DNA: TGCGCCAGCAGCCAAGAAAGGGGGCTCTGGGGTCACAACACTGAAGCTTTCTTT. Its translation: CASSQERGLWGHNTEAFF. The rearrangement links TRBV5-1 to TRBJ1-1, with 7 positions matching TRBD1. V shed 4 bases and J 2 bases; nucleotides not matched to a gene: 17. This CDR3 spans 18 amino acids. Looked up from germline, CDR1 is SGHRS and CDR2 is YFSETQ.

Here the CDR3 DNA reads TGTGCCAGCAGCTTGGGACAGCAAGAGACCCAGTACTTC. Translation: CASSLGQQETQYF. The gene calls are TRBV5-4 and TRBJ2-5, with D perhaps matching TRBD1 (5 bases). The V end lost 0 bases, the J end lost 2 bases, and 5 bases lay between the germline ends. This CDR3 is built from 13 residues. Germline V gene sequence: CDR1 SGHNT, CDR2 YYREEE (reference sequence).

The rearrangement uses TRBV3-1 (or the pseudogene TRBV3-2) and TRBJ1-6; the D gene is possibly TRBD1 (5 bases). Germline CDR1 is LGHDT and CDR2 is YNNKEL (reference sequence). The CDR3 totals 14 residues. Trimming cost V 2 bases and J 14 bases, with 16 bases left between them. The CDR3 here is CASSQPGVGWALHF. In DNA form, the CDR3 reads TGTGCCAGCAGCCAACCGGGGGTAGGTTGGGCCCTCCACTTT.

The chain couples TRBV15 to TRBJ2-5, with D possibly matching TRBD2 (6 bases). The CDR3 contains 14 residues. The germline V and J ends were trimmed by 0 bases and 5 bases, with 10 bases remaining between them. CDR1 LNHNV and CDR2 YYDKDF come from the germline V gene (reference sequence). CDR3 region: CATSRDRGYETQYF. In DNA form, the CDR3 reads TGTGCCACCAGCAGAGATCGGGGGTATGAGACCCAGTACTTC.

The chain combines TRBV28 with TRBJ1-3; TRBD1 might be the D (5 bases). Germline loops: CDR1 MDHEN, CDR2 SYDVKM. This CDR3 has 15 residues. Trimming took off 8 bases at V and 3 bases at J, with 17 bases between the two ends. The CDR3 sequence is CASGLGSGYGNTIYF. CDR3 nucleotide sequence: TGTGCCAGCGGCTTGGGGTCAGGGTATGGAAACACCATATATTTT.

The chain joins TRBV5-8 to TRBJ1-2; D gene ambiguous. This CDR3 has 15 amino acids. V lost 5 bases, J lost 1 base, and 15 bases lay in between. Germline V gene lookup returns CDR1 SGHTS and CDR2 YDEGEE. CDR3 amino acids: CASRTRQLNNYGYTF. DNA for the CDR3: TGTGCCAGCAGAACGAGGCAGCTTAATAACTATGGCTACACCTTC.

The chain recombines TRBV13 with TRBJ2-5, with unresolved D. In germline, CDR1 is PRHDT, CDR2 FYEKMQ (reference sequence). The CDR3 totals 15 residues. Trimming removed 4 bases from V and 7 bases from J, with 19 bases in between. The CDR3 nucleotides read TGTGCCAGCAGCTCCCCCCGGACGGGCCCGGGGACCCAGTACTTC. Protein product: CASSSPRTGPGTQYF.

The J gene is TRBJ2-1, the V gene TRBV5-6; TRBD2 matches at 16 bases. Germline lookup yields CDR1 SGHDT and CDR2 YYEEEE. V was clipped by 0 bases and J by 9 bases; unmatched bases: 9. The CDR3 is 18 amino acids. For the CDR3, the DNA is TGTGCCAGCAGCTTGGCGGGACTAGCGGGGGGGAGGTCGGGTGAGCAGTTCTTC. Translation: CASSLAGLAGGRSGEQFF. The full variable domain, completed using reference TRBV5-6 and TRBJ2-1, is DAGVTQSPTHLIKTRGQQVTLRCSPKSGHDTVSWYQQALGQGPQFIFQYYEEEERQRGNFPDRFSGHQFPNYSSELNVNALLLGDSALYLCASSLAGLAGGRSGEQFFGPGTRLTVL.

The chain employs TRBV10-2 and TRBJ1-5; tentative D call: TRBD1 (5 bases). The V gene lost 5 bases and the J gene lost 5 bases, with 13 bases spanning the gap. Germline V gene data show CDR1 as WSHSY and CDR2 as SAAADI. There are 14 residues in the CDR3. The CDR3 loop is CASSWRGTDQPQHF. CDR3 sequence (DNA): TGCGCCAGCAGTTGGAGGGGCACCGATCAGCCCCAGCATTTT.

This chain joins TRBV25-1 and TRBJ2-2; 7 bases line up with TRBD1. CDR1 and CDR2 (germline): MGHDK, SYGVNS. The CDR3 loop spans 14 amino acids. V lost 7 bases and J lost 3; bases outside the gene matches: 5. The CDR3 DNA reads as TGTGCCAGCACCCAGGGGGTGTACACCGGGGAGCTGTTTTTT. The encoded protein is CASTQGVYTGELFF.